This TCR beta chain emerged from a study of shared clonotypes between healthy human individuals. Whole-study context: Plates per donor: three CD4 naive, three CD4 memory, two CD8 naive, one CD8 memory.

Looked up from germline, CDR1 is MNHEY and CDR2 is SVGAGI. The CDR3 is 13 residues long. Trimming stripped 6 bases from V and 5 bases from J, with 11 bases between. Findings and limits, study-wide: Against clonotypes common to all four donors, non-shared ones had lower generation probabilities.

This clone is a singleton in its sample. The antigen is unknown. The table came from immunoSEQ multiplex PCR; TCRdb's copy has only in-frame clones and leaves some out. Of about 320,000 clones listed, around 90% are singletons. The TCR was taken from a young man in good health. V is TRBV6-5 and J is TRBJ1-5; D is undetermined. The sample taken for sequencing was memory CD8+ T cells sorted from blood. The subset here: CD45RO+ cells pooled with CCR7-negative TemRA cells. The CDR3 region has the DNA TGTGCCAGCAGCCTGAATAGAGATCAGCCCCAGCATTTT. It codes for CASSLNRDQPQHF.